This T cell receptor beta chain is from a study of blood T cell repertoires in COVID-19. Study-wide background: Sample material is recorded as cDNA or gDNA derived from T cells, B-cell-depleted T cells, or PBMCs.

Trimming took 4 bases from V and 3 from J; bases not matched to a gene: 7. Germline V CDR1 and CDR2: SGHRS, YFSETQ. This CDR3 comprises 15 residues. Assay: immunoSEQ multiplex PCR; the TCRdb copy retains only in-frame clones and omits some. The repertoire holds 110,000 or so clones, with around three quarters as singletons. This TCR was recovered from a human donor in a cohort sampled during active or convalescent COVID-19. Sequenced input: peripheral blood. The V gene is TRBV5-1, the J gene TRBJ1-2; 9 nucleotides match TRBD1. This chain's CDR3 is CASSRTGDADYGYTF. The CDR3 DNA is TGCGCCAGCAGCAGGACAGGGGATGCGGACTATGGCTACACCTTC. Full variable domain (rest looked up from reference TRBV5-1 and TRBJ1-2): KAGVTQTPRYLIKTRGQQVTLSCSPISGHRSVSWYQQTPGQGLQFLFEYFSETQRNKGNFPGRFSGRQFSNSRSEMNVSTLELGDSALYLCASSRTGDADYGYTFGSGTRLTVV.